The clone carrying this T cell receptor (beta chain) turned up a few times. Its antigen is as yet unknown. The data derive from a study of cytomegalovirus exposure and HLA in healthy donors. Turning to the study itself: Genotyping showed roughly 76% of over 350 donors falling in the Caucasian-associated ancestry cluster. Study-level results: Some TCR beta chains (roughly 160 of them) were listed as cytomegalovirus-associated. Donors were assumed by presence/absence analyses to have roughly uniform sequencing depth. Later analysis suggested links between common viral pathogens and several top significant clusters.

PCR amplification relied on 60 Vbeta primers (plus 13 Jbeta primers). This table comes from immunoSEQ multiplex PCR, and its TCRdb copy is limited to in-frame clones, with some not included. This sample yields roughly 87,000 clones, of which 65% to 75% are seen a single time; roughly 4.2% belongs to the top ten. Germline lookup yields CDR1 SGHRS and CDR2 YFSETQ. The germline V and J ends were trimmed by 1 base and 1 base, with 11 bases remaining between them. This CDR3 has 15 amino acids. This sequence was found in a man aged 60 to 75 in good health and CMV-seronegative. V usage is TRBV5-1 and J usage is TRBJ1-1; D is perhaps TRBD1 (6 bases). Specimen: PBMCs. Here the CDR3 reads CASSLWDNWNTEAFF. In nucleotides, the CDR3 is TGCGCCAGCAGCTTGTGGGACAATTGGAACACTGAAGCTTTCTTT. Looking up the rest from reference TRBV5-1 and TRBJ1-1 gives the full variable domain: KAGVTQTPRYLIKTRGQQVTLSCSPISGHRSVSWYQQTPGQGLQFLFEYFSETQRNKGNFPGRFSGRQFSNSRSEMNVSTLELGDSALYLCASSLWDNWNTEAFFGQGTRLTVV.